The present T cell receptor beta chain was sequenced within a study of human T cells and chemical hapten exposure. Whole blood, unfractionated, served as the material for total RNA extraction. TCRdb called the 5' RACE reads again in MiXCR, with one record for every CDR3 protein. Of 110,000 or so distinct CDR3 sequences listed, roughly a fifth are singletons. This clonotype was seen more than once but under ten times. The receptor was derived from a human donor in good health.

CDR3 protein: CASSLLSGSERPQHF. As DNA, the CDR3 is TGTGCCAGCAGTTTATTGTCAGGCTCCGAACGGCCCCAGCATTTT. The rearrangement uses TRBV25-1 and TRBJ1-5; unclear D gene. Trimming took 5 bases from V and 9 from J, leaving 20 bases between them. This CDR3 is built from 15 residues. Germline V gene sequence: CDR1 MGHDK, CDR2 SYGVNS.